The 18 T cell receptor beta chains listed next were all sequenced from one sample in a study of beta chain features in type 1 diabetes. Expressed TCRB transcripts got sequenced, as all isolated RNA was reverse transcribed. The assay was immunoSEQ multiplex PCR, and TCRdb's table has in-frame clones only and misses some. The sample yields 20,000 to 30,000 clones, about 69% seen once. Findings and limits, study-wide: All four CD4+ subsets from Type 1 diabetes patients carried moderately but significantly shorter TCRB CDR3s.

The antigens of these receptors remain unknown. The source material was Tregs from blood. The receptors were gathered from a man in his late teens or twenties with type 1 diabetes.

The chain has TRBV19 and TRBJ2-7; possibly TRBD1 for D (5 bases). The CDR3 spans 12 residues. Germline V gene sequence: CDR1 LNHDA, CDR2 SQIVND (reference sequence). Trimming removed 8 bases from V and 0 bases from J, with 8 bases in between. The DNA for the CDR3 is TGTGCCAGTTCAGGGCGCTCCTACGAGCAGTACTTC. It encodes CASSGRSYEQYF.

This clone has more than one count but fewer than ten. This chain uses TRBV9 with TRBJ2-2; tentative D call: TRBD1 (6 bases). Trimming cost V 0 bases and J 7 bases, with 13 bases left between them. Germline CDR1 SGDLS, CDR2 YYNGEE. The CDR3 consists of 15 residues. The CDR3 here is CASSVVSGAHGELFF. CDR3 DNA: TGTGCCAGCAGCGTAGTATCAGGGGCTCACGGGGAGCTGTTTTTT.

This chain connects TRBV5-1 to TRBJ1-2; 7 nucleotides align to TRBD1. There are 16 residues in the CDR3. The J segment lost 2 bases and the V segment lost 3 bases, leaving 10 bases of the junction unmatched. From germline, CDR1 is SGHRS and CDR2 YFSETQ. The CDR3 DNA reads TGCGCCAGCAGCTCTGGCCGAACAGGGGCGAACTATGGCTACACCTTC. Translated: CASSSGRTGANYGYTF.

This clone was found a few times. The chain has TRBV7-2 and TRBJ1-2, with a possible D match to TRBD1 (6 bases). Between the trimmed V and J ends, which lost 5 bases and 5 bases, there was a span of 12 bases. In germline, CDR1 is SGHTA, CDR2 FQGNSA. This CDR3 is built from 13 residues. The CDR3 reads CASSNRANYGYTF. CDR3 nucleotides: TGTGCCAGCAGCAACAGGGCCAATTATGGCTACACCTTC.

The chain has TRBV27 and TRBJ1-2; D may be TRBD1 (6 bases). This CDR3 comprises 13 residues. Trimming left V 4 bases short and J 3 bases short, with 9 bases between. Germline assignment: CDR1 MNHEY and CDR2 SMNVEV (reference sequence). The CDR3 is CASSWAGDYGYTF. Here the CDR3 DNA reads TGTGCCAGCAGTTGGGCAGGGGACTATGGCTACACCTTC.

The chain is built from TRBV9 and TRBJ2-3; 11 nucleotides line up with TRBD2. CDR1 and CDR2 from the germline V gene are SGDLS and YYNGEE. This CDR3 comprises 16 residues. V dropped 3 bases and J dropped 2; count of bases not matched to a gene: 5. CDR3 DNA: TGTGCCAGCAGCGAGAGACTAGCGGGAACCACAGATACGCAGTATTTT. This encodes CASSERLAGTTDTQYF.

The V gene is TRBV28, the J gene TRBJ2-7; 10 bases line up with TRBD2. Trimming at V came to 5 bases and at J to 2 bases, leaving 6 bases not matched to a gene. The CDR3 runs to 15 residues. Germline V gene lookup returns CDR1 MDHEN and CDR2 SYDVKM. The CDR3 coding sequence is TGTGCCAGCAGTCTAGCGGGAGCCAACACCTACGAGCAGTACTTC. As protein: CASSLAGANTYEQYF.

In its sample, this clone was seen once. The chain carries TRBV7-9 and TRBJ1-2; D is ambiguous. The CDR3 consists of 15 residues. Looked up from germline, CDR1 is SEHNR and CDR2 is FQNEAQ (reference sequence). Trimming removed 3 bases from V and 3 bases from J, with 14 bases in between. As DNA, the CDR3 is TGTGCCAGCAGCTTCGCACTCTCGCCACACTATGGCTACACCTTC. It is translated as CASSFALSPHYGYTF. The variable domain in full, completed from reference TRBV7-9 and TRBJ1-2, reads DTGVSQNPRHKITKRGQNVTFRCDPISEHNRLYWYRQTLGQGPEFLTYFQNEAQLEKSRLLSDRFSAERPKGSFSTLEIQRTEQGDSAMYLCASSFALSPHYGYTFGSGTRLTVV.

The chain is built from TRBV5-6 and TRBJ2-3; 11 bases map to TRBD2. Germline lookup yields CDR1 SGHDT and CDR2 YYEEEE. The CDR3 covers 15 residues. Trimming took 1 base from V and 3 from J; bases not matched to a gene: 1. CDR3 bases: TGTGCCAGCAGCTTGTTAGCGGGAGGGACAGATACGCAGTATTTT. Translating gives CASSLLAGGTDTQYF.

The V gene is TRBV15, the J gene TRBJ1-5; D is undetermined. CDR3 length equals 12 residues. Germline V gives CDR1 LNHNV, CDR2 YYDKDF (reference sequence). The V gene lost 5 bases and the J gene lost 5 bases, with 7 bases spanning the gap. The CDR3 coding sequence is TGTGCCACCAGCGCGTTAGATCAGCCCCAGCATTTT. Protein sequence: CATSALDQPQHF.

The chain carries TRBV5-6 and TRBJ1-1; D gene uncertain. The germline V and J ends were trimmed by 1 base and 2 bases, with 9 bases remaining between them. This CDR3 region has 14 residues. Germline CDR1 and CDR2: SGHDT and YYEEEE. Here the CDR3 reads CASSLNGENTEAFF. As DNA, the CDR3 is TGTGCCAGCAGCTTGAACGGGGAAAACACTGAAGCTTTCTTT.

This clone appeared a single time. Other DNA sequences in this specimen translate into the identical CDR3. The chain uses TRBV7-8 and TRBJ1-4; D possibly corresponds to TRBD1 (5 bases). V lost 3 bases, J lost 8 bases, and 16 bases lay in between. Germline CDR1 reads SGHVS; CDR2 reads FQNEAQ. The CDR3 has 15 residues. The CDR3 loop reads CASSFGQGTGEKLFF. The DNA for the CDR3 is TGTGCCAGCAGCTTCGGGCAGGGAACAGGAGAAAAACTGTTTTTT.

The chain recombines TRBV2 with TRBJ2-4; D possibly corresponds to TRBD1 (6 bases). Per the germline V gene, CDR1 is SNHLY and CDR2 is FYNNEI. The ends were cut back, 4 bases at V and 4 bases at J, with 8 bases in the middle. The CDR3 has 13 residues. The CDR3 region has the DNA TGTGCCAGCAGTGGCGGACAGAAAAACATTCAGTACTTC. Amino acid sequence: CASSGGQKNIQYF.

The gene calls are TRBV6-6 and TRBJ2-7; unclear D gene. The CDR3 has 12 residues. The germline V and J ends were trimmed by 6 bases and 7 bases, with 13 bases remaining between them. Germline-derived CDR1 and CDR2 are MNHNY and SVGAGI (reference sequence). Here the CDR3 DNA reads TGTGCCAGCAGCTCCGATTTCGGGGAGCAGTACTTC. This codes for CASSSDFGEQYF.

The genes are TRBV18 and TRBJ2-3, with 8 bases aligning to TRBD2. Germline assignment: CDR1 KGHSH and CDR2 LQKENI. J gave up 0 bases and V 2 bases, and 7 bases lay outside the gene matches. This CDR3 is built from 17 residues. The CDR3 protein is CASSPSGRGGSTDTQYF. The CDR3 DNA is TGTGCCAGCTCACCATCCGGCCGGGGGGGCAGCACAGATACGCAGTATTTT.

The chain's CDR3 is CASSLAGTPTGELFF. DNA for the CDR3: TGTGCCAGCAGCTTAGCCGGGACACCAACCGGGGAGCTGTTTTTT. The rearrangement links TRBV7-2 to TRBJ2-2; possibly TRBD1 for D (6 bases). Germline lookup yields CDR1 SGHTA and CDR2 FQGNSA. This CDR3 is built from 15 residues. Trimming stripped 0 bases from V and 5 bases from J, with 10 bases between.

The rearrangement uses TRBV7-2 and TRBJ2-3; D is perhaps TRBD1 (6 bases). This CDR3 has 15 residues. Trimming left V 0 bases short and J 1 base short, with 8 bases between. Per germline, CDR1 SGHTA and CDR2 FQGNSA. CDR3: CASSLAGGRTDTQYF. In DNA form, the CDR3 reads TGTGCCAGCAGCTTAGCAGGGGGACGCACAGATACGCAGTATTTT.

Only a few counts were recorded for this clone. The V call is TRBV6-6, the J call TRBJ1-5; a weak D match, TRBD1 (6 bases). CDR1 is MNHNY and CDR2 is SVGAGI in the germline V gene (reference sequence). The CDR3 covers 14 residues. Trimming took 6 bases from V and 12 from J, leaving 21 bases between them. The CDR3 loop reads CASSPGQYTLLQHF. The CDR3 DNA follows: TGTGCCAGCAGCCCCGGACAGTACACCCTTCTCCAGCATTTT.